Below are 26 T cell receptor beta chains sequenced from a single sample in a study of blood T cell repertoires in COVID-19. This table comes from immunoSEQ multiplex PCR, and its TCRdb copy is limited to in-frame clones, with some not included. This table has about 200,000 clones, around 82% appearing once. The sample was peripheral blood. These receptors were collected from a woman aged 50 to 60 with acute or convalescent COVID-19.

This CDR3 reads CASSPLAFDNEQFF. The CDR3 DNA sequence: TGTGCCAGTAGTCCACTAGCGTTCGACAATGAGCAGTTCTTC. The chain uses TRBV19 and TRBJ2-1, with 7 bases aligning to TRBD2. The germline V gene has CDR1 LNHDA and CDR2 SQIVND (reference sequence). The CDR3 runs to 14 residues. V lost 5 bases, J lost 5 bases, and 6 bases stayed unmatched.

The chain is built from TRBV7-2 and TRBJ1-5; the D is unclear. V shed 4 bases and J shed 2 bases, with 12 bases lying between them. Looked up from germline, CDR1 is SGHTA and CDR2 is FQGNSA. The CDR3 length is 15 residues. The CDR3 region has the DNA TGTGCCAGCAGCTCGGAGGGTGGGGGCAATCAGCCCCAGCATTTT. Its protein is CASSSEGGGNQPQHF.

The V and J genes are TRBV7-2 and TRBJ2-1; no definite D call. The CDR3 is made up of 16 amino acids. Germline-derived CDR1 and CDR2 are SGHTA and FQGNSA. Trimming removed 4 bases at V and 3 bases at J, with 16 bases between. CDR3 in amino acids: CASSSPTMAVYNEQFF. CDR3 bases: TGTGCCAGCAGCTCCCCGACGATGGCGGTCTACAATGAGCAGTTCTTC.

The rearrangement uses TRBV6-1 and TRBJ2-7, with unresolved D. The CDR3 is 15 residues long. Trimming took 1 base from V and 0 from J, leaving 10 bases between them. Germline V gene data show CDR1 as MNHNS and CDR2 as SASEGT. The chain's CDR3 is CASSEVGRSSYEQYF. Here the CDR3 DNA reads TGTGCCAGCAGTGAAGTGGGCAGAAGCTCCTACGAGCAGTACTTC.

This chain links TRBV24-1 with TRBJ2-1; TRBD2 aligns across 13 bases. V gave up 1 base and J gave up 7 bases; unmatched junction bases: 3. Germline V lookup: CDR1 KGHDR, CDR2 SFDVKD. The CDR3 consists of 16 residues. CDR3 residues: CATSDFTTSGRNEQFF. The CDR3 nucleotides are TGTGCCACCAGTGATTTTACGACTAGCGGGAGGAATGAGCAGTTCTTC.

V is TRBV19 and J is TRBJ2-6; 11 positions agree with TRBD1. Germline V CDR1 and CDR2: LNHDA, SQIVND (reference sequence). The CDR3 is 20 amino acids. Trimming at V came to 4 bases and at J to 1 base, leaving 12 bases not matched to a gene. The CDR3 region has the DNA TGTGCCAGTAGTACCCAAGGTCGGGGGACAGGGGGGTCTGGGGCCAACGTCCTGACTTTC. Translated, it gives CASSTQGRGTGGSGANVLTF.

Comments on this clone: An end of the junction differs from the germline gene, which may be a read error. The rearrangement uses TRBV11-3 and TRBJ2-4, with 9 positions matching TRBD2. This CDR3 is built from 16 residues. Per the germline V gene, CDR1 is SGHNT and CDR2 is YENEEA. The CDR3 sequence: CASSLGGGLAQNIQYF. CDR3 DNA sequence: TGTGCCAGCAGCTTAGGGGGGGGACTAGCCCAAAACATTCAGTACTTC.

The chain recombines TRBV7-9 with TRBJ1-1; D gene ambiguous. The V end lost 4 bases, the J end lost 11 bases, and 26 bases lay between the germline ends. This CDR3 contains 16 residues. Germline CDR1 and CDR2: SEHNR and FQNEAQ (reference sequence). CDR3 in amino acids: CASSYATPGVKPVAFF. The CDR3, as DNA: TGTGCCAGCAGCTACGCGACCCCCGGGGTAAAACCGGTCGCTTTCTTT.

This chain uses TRBV5-4 with TRBJ2-5, with 8 positions matching TRBD2. The CDR3 is 19 amino acids. Germline trimming cut 4 bases from V and 5 bases from J; bases unmatched to any gene: 22. Germline CDR1 SGHNT, CDR2 YYREEE (reference sequence). The DNA of the CDR3 is TGTGCCAGCAGCCCGGGCCCCCCTTCGGCCGGGAGGGCATGGGAGACCCAGTACTTC. Translated: CASSPGPPSAGRAWETQYF.

This clone is a singleton in its sample. The V call is TRBV13, the J call TRBJ2-7, with 9 bases aligning to TRBD1. The CDR3 consists of 18 residues. Germline-derived CDR1 and CDR2 are PRHDT and FYEKMQ (reference sequence). The V and J ends lost 5 bases and 2 bases, in that order; junction bases with no gene match: 16. In DNA, the CDR3 is TGTGCCAGCAGCCCACTGTCCCCACAGGGGGCGGGCACCTACGAGCAGTACTTC. Translated: CASSPLSPQGAGTYEQYF.

This rearrangement joins TRBV29-1 to TRBJ1-1, with TRBD1 as a possible D gene (5 bases). The CDR3 covers 15 residues. V dropped 2 bases and J dropped 1 base, with 14 bases sitting between them. Germline loops: CDR1 SQVTM, CDR2 ANQGSEA. CDR3 residues: CSVERGGSTNTEAFF. Here the CDR3 DNA reads TGCAGCGTTGAACGGGGGGGATCTACGAACACTGAAGCTTTCTTT.

The CDR3 loop is CASSLRGSGKGPEAFF. The DNA for the CDR3 is TGTGCCAGCAGCTTACGCGGGAGCGGGAAGGGCCCTGAAGCTTTCTTT. The V and J genes are TRBV5-6 and TRBJ1-1; no firm D call. Deletions cut 2 bases from V and 6 bases from J, with 20 bases between. CDR1 SGHDT and CDR2 YYEEEE come from the germline V gene. This CDR3 is built from 16 residues.

The chain links TRBV2 to TRBJ2-1; 8 bases agree with TRBD2. There are 17 residues in the CDR3. Germline CDR1 reads SNHLY; CDR2 reads FYNNEI. The junction had 8 bases not matched to a gene; V was cut back by 4 bases and J by 0 bases. The CDR3 sequence is CASSVLAVGSSYNEQFF. CDR3 coding DNA: TGTGCCAGCAGTGTACTAGCGGTAGGGAGCTCCTACAATGAGCAGTTCTTC.

The genes are TRBV25-1 and TRBJ2-3; 7 nucleotides agree with TRBD2. The CDR3 loop spans 15 amino acids. Germline CDR1 and CDR2: MGHDK and SYGVNS. The junction had 13 bases not matched to a gene; V was cut back by 7 bases and J by 6 bases. The CDR3 reads CASTLRAGEGDTQYF. CDR3 in DNA: TGTGCCAGCACCCTTCGGGCGGGAGAGGGCGATACGCAGTATTTT.

The gene calls are TRBV6-6 and TRBJ2-2; 7 bases match TRBD1. With 5 bases clipped from V and 4 bases from J, the junction kept 7 bases outside the gene matches. CDR1 is MNHNY, CDR2 SVGAGI, per germline (reference sequence). The CDR3 consists of 15 residues. The CDR3 DNA follows: TGTGCCAGCAGTCCAGGGGGACGGGGCACCGGGGAGCTGTTTTTT. This translates into CASSPGGRGTGELFF.

V and J are TRBV2 and TRBJ2-3, with TRBD2 identical over 10 bases. This CDR3 spans 17 amino acids. In germline, CDR1 is SNHLY, CDR2 FYNNEI. The ends lost 6 bases at V and 4 bases at J; junction bases unmatched: 13. The CDR3 sequence is CASRDGLAGEYADTQYF. CDR3 bases: TGTGCCAGCAGGGACGGGCTAGCGGGAGAGTATGCAGATACGCAGTATTTT.

This chain connects TRBV5-4 to TRBJ2-1, with D possibly TRBD1 on 6 matching bases. This CDR3 comprises 15 residues. The V and J ends lost 4 bases and 1 base respectively, with 12 bases between them. Per the germline V gene, CDR1 is SGHNT and CDR2 is YYREEE (reference sequence). CDR3 in DNA: TGTGCCAGCAGCCCGACAGGAGATTCCTACAATGAGCAGTTCTTC. It encodes CASSPTGDSYNEQFF.

The chain uses TRBV3-1 (or the pseudogene TRBV3-2) and TRBJ2-1, with 9 bases fitting TRBD2. CDR3 length: 15 residues. Germline-derived CDR1 and CDR2 are LGHDT and YNNKEL (reference sequence). Losses at the gene ends were 3 bases for V and 7 bases for J; bases not matched to a gene: 7. Written as DNA, the CDR3 is TGTGCCAGCAGCCAGGTAGCGGGAGATCCAAATGAGCAGTTCTTC. Its translation: CASSQVAGDPNEQFF.

This clone came up a few times. The rearrangement links TRBV6-1 to TRBJ2-2; 7 nucleotides match TRBD1. J gave up 4 bases and V 3 bases, and 2 bases lay outside the gene matches. The CDR3 has 14 residues. Germline-derived CDR1 and CDR2 are MNHNS and SASEGT. The CDR3 spells CASSEGQITGELFF. DNA of the CDR3: TGTGCCAGCAGTGAGGGACAGATCACCGGGGAGCTGTTTTTT.

This rearrangement joins TRBV9 to TRBJ2-3; 8 bases align to TRBD2. The germline gives CDR1 SGDLS, CDR2 YYNGEE. This CDR3 comprises 14 residues. Germline trimming cut 6 bases from V and 4 bases from J; bases unmatched to any gene: 7. The CDR3 region is CASTSGSWSDTQYF. The CDR3 DNA sequence: TGTGCCAGCACGAGCGGGAGTTGGTCAGATACGCAGTATTTT. Combining the CDR3 with reference TRBV9 and TRBJ2-3 gives the whole variable domain DSGVTQTPKHLITATGQRVTLRCSPRSGDLSVYWYQQSLDQGLQFLIQYYNGEERAKGNILERFSAQQFPDLHSELNLSSLELGDSALYFCASTSGSWSDTQYFGPGTRLTVL.

The chain carries TRBV21-1 and TRBJ2-3; the D segment call TRBD1 is taken from the table without a DNA check. TRBV21-1 is listed as a pseudogene. The CDR3 length is 18 residues. CDR3 sequence reads: CASSKAREDRGPTDTQYF. In DNA form, the CDR3 reads TGTGCCAGCAGCAAAGCGCGTGAGGACAGGGGGCCCACAGATACGCAGTATTTT.

The gene calls are TRBV12-3 or TRBV12-4 and TRBJ2-2, with a tentative D call TRBD1 (5 bases). V was trimmed by 10 bases and J by 0 bases, leaving 9 bases between them. CDR3 length equals 13 residues. Here the CDR3 DNA reads TGTGCCACACTACAGGCGAACACCGGGGAGCTGTTTTTT. It translates to CATLQANTGELFF.

The chain employs TRBV27 and TRBJ1-2; D unresolved. Trimming pared 7 bases from V and 4 bases from J, leaving 13 bases between. There are 13 residues in the CDR3. The germline V gene has CDR1 MNHEY and CDR2 SMNVEV (reference sequence). The DNA of the CDR3 is TGTGCCAGCATGTTCGCAGGAGGCTATGGCTACACCTTC. Protein product: CASMFAGGYGYTF.

This clone was counted only a few times. The chain employs TRBV23-1 and TRBJ2-7, with 12 positions matching TRBD2. TRBV23-1 is identified as an open reading frame with a role that is uncertain. This CDR3 spans 15 amino acids. J lost 7 bases, V lost 7 bases, and 11 bases had no gene match. CDR3 region: CASIQELAGGREQYF. The CDR3 DNA reads TGCGCCAGCATACAAGAGCTAGCGGGAGGGAGGGAGCAGTACTTC.

This chain uses TRBV5-1 with TRBJ1-3, with D possibly TRBD1 on 5 matching bases. V was clipped by 0 bases and J by 0 bases, with 13 bases between them. The CDR3 length is 17 residues. Germline V CDR1 and CDR2: SGHRS, YFSETQ. CDR3 sequence (DNA): TGCGCCAGCAGCTTGGAATTCCTCGGGGGCTCTGGAAACACCATATATTTT. Translating gives CASSLEFLGGSGNTIYF.

The genes are TRBV5-6 and TRBJ2-7; no reliable D call. V gave up 4 bases and J gave up 6 bases, with 14 bases separating them. The CDR3 is 13 residues long. Germline-derived CDR1 and CDR2 are SGHDT and YYEEEE. CDR3: CASSLIARPEQYF. The CDR3 DNA follows: TGTGCCAGCAGCCTTATCGCTAGGCCCGAGCAGTACTTC.